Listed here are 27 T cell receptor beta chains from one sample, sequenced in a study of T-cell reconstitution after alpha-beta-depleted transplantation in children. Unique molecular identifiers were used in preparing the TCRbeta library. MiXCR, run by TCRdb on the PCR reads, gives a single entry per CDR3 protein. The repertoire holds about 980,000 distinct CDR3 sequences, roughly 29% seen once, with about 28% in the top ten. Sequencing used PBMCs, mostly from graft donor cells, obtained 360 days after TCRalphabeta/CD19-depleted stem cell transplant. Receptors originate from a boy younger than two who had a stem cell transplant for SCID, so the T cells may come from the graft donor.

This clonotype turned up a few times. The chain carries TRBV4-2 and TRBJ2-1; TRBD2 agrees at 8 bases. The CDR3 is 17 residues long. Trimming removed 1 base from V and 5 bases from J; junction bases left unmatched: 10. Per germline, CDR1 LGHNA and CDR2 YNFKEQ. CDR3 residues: CASSQGGRLARNNEQFF. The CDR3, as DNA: TGTGCCAGCAGCCAAGGCGGGAGACTAGCGCGAAACAATGAGCAGTTCTTC.

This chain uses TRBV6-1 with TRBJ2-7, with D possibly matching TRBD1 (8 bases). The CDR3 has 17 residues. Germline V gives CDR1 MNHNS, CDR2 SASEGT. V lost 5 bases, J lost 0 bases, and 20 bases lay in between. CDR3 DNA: TGTGCCAGCAGTAGCCTAACGGGGGGACAGGCCTCCTACGAGCAGTACTTC. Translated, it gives CASSSLTGGQASYEQYF.

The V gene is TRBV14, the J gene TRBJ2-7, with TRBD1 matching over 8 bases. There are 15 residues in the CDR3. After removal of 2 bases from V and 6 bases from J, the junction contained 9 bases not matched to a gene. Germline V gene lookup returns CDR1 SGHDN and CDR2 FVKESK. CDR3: CASSQQTGVSREQYF. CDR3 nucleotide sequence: TGTGCCAGCAGCCAACAGACAGGGGTGAGTCGCGAGCAGTACTTC.

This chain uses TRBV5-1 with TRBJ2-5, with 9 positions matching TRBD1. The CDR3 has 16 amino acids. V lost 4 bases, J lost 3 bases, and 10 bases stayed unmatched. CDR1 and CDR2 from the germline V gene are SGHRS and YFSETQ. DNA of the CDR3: TGCGCCAGCAGCGGGGGGACAGGGCGGATAAAAGAGACCCAGTACTTC. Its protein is CASSGGTGRIKETQYF.

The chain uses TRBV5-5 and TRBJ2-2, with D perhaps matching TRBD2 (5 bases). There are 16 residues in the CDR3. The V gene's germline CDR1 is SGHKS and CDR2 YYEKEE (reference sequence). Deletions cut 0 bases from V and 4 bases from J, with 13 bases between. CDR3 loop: CASSLGSGMVTGELFF. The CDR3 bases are TGTGCCAGCAGCTTGGGTTCGGGGATGGTCACCGGGGAGCTGTTTTTT.

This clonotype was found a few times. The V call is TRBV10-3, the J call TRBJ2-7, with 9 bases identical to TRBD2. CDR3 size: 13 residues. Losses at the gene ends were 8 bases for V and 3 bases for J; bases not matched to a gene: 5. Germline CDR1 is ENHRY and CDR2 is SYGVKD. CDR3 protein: CAIAPAGGYEQYF. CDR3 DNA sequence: TGTGCCATCGCCCCAGCGGGGGGCTACGAGCAGTACTTC.

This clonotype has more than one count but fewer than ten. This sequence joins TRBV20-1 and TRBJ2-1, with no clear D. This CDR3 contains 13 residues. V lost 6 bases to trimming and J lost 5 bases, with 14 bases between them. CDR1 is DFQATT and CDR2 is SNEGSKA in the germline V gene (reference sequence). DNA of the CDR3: TGCAGTGCCCTCGAAGGGATTCACAATGAGCAGTTCTTC. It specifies CSALEGIHNEQFF.

CDR3 sequence: CASSAGRGVYNEQFF. The CDR3 region has the DNA TGTGCCAGCAGCGCCGGGAGAGGCGTGTACAATGAGCAGTTCTTC. This rearrangement joins TRBV7-8 to TRBJ2-1; D possibly corresponds to TRBD2 (6 bases). The CDR3 totals 15 residues. V lost 5 bases and J 4 bases, leaving 15 bases between the germline ends. Germline CDR1 reads SGHVS; CDR2 reads FQNEAQ. Together with reference TRBV7-8 and TRBJ2-1, the CDR3 gives the full variable domain: GAGVSQSPRYKVAKRGQDVALRCDPISGHVSLFWYQQALGQGPEFLTYFQNEAQLDKSGLPSDRFFAERPEGSVSTLKIQRTQQEDSAVYLCASSAGRGVYNEQFFGPGTRLTVL.

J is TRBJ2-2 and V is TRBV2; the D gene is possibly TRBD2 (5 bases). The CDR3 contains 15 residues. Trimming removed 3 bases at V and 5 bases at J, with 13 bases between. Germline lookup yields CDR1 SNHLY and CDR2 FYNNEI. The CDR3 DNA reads TGTGCCAGCAGTGAGAGGTTTCGGAGGACCGGGGAGCTGTTTTTT. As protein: CASSERFRRTGELFF.

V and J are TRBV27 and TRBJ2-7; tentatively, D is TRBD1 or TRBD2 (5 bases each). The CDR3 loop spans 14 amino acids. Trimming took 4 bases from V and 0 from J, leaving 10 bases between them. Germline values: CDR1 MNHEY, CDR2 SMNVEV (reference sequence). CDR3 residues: CASSWGIGSYEQYF. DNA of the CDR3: TGTGCCAGCAGTTGGGGGATCGGCTCCTACGAGCAGTACTTC.

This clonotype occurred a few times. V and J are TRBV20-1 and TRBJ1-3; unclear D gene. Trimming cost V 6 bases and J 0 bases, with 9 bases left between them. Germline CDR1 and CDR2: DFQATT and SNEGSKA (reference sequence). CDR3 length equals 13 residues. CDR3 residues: CSARRLSGNTIYF. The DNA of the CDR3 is TGCAGTGCCAGGAGACTCTCTGGAAACACCATATATTTT.

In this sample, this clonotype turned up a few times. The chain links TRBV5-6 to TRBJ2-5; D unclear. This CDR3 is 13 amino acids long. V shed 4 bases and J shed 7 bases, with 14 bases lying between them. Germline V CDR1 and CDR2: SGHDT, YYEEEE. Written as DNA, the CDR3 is TGTGCCAGCAGCGACCCATCCGAGAGGACCCAGTACTTC. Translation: CASSDPSERTQYF. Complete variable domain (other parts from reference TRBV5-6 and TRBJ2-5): DAGVTQSPTHLIKTRGQQVTLRCSPKSGHDTVSWYQQALGQGPQFIFQYYEEEERQRGNFPDRFSGHQFPNYSSELNVNALLLGDSALYLCASSDPSERTQYFGPGTRLLVL.

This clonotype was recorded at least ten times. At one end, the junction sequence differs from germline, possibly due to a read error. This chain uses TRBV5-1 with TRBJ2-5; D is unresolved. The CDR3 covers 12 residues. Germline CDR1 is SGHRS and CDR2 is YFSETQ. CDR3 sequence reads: CASSLSSETQYF. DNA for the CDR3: TGTGCCAGCAGCTTATCCTCAGAGACCCAGTACTTC.

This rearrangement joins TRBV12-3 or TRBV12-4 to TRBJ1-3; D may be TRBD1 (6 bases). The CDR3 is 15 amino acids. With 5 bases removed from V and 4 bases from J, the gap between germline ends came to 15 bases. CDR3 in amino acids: CASSPRTASGNTIYF. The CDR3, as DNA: TGTGCCAGCAGTCCTCGGACAGCTTCCGGAAACACCATATATTTT.

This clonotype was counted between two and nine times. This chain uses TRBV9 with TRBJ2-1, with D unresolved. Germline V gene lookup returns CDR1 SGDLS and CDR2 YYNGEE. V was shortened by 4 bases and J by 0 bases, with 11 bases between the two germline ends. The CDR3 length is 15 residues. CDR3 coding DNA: TGTGCCAGCAGCCTTGCTGACCACTCCTACAATGAGCAGTTCTTC. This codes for CASSLADHSYNEQFF.

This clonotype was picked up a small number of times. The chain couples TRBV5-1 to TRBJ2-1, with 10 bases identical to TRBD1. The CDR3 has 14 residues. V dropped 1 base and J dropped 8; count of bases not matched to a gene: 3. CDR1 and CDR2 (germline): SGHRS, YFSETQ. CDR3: CASSLRQGADEQFF. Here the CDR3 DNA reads TGCGCCAGCAGCTTGAGACAGGGGGCCGATGAGCAGTTCTTC. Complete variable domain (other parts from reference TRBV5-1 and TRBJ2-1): KAGVTQTPRYLIKTRGQQVTLSCSPISGHRSVSWYQQTPGQGLQFLFEYFSETQRNKGNFPGRFSGRQFSNSRSEMNVSTLELGDSALYLCASSLRQGADEQFFGPGTRLTVL.

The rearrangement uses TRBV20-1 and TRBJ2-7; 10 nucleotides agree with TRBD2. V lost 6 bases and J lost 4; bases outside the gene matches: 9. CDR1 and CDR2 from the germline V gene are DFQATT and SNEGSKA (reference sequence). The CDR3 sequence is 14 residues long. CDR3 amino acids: CSARLAGAGYEQYF. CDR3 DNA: TGCAGTGCCAGGCTAGCGGGGGCGGGGTACGAGCAGTACTTC.

In DNA form, the CDR3 reads TGTGCCAGCAGTTTAAACAGGGGGCTTAGCAATGAGCAGTTCTTC. Amino acid sequence: CASSLNRGLSNEQFF. V usage is TRBV28 and J usage is TRBJ2-1, with 9 bases fitting TRBD1. Germline assignment: CDR1 MDHEN and CDR2 SYDVKM. This CDR3 is 15 amino acids long. Losses at the gene ends were 2 bases for V and 6 bases for J; bases not matched to a gene: 5.

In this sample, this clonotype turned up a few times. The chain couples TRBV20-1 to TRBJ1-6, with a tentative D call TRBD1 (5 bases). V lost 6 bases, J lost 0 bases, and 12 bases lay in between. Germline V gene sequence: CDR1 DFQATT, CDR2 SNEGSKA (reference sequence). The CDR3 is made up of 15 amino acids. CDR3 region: CSAGARGSYNSPLHF. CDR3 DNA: TGCAGTGCCGGGGCCCGCGGCTCCTATAATTCACCCCTCCACTTT.

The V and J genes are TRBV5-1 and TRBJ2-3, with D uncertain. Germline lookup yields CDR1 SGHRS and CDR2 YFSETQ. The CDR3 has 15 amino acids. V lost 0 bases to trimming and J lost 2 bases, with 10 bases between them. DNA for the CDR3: TGCGCCAGCAGCTTGGATGGCAGACTCACAGATACGCAGTATTTT. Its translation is CASSLDGRLTDTQYF. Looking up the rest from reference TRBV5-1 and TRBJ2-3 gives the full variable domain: KAGVTQTPRYLIKTRGQQVTLSCSPISGHRSVSWYQQTPGQGLQFLFEYFSETQRNKGNFPGRFSGRQFSNSRSEMNVSTLELGDSALYLCASSLDGRLTDTQYFGPGTRLTVL.

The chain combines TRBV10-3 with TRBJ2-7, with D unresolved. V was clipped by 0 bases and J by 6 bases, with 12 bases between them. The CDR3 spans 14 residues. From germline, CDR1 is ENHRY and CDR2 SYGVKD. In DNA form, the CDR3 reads TGTGCCATCAGTGAGTCGTCGCCTATGGGCGAGCAGTACTTC. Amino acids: CAISESSPMGEQYF.

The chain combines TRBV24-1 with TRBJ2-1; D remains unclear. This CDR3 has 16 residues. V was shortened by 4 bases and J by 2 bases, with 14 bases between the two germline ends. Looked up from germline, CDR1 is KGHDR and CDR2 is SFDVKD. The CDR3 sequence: CATSDQTAFPYNEQFF. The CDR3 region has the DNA TGTGCCACCAGTGACCAAACAGCCTTCCCCTACAATGAGCAGTTCTTC.

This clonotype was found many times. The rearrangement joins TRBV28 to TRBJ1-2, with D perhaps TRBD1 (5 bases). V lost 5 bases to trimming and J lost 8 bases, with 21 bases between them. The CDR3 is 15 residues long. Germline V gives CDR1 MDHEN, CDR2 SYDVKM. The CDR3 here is CASSASRTTVTGYTF. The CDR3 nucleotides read TGTGCCAGCAGTGCCTCCCGGACAACGGTTACGGGCTACACCTTC.

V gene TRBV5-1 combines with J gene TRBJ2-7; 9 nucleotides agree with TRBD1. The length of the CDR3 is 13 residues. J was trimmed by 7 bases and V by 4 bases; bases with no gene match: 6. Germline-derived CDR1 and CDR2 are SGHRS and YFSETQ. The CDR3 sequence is CASSPGQGREQYF. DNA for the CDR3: TGCGCCAGCAGCCCGGGACAGGGCAGAGAGCAGTACTTC. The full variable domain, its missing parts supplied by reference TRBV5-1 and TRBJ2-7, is KAGVTQTPRYLIKTRGQQVTLSCSPISGHRSVSWYQQTPGQGLQFLFEYFSETQRNKGNFPGRFSGRQFSNSRSEMNVSTLELGDSALYLCASSPGQGREQYFGPGTRLTVT.

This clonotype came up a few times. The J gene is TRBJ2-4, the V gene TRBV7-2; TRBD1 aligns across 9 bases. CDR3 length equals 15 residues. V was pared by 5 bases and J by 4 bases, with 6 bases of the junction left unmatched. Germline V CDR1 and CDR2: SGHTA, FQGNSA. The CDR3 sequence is CASSPQGTGKNIQYF. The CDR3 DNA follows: TGTGCCAGCAGCCCTCAAGGGACAGGGAAAAACATTCAGTACTTC.

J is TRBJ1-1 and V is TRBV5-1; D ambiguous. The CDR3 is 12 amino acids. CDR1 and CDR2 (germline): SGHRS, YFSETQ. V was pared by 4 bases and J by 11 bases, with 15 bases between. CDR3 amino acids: CASSPESPPAFF. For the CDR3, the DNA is TGCGCCAGCAGCCCCGAATCTCCCCCGGCTTTCTTT.

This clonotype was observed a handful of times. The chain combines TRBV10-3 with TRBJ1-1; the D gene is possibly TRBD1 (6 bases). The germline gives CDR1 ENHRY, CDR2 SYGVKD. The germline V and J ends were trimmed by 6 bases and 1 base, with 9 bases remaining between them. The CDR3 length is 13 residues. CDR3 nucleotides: TGTGCCATCAGCCGACAGGAGAACACTGAAGCTTTCTTT. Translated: CAISRQENTEAFF.